This TCR beta chain was sequenced in a study of T cells in Graves' hyperthyroidism and ophthalmopathy. There are many counts of this clonotype. Antigen: not known. Researchers took RNA transcripts and amplified the TCR beta CDR3 regions from them. Initially, a first-round RT-PCR of the TCR CDR3 employed the HTBI primer set. TCRdb re-called the multiplex PCR reads through MiXCR, storing one row per CDR3 protein. The data contain around 600,000 distinct CDR3 sequences, more than 14% of them singletons. Overall study results and limits: Most thyroid clonotypes expanded above 0.001 were also detected in blood.

CDR3 length: 11 residues. The V gene's germline CDR1 is GTSNPN and CDR2 SVGIG (reference sequence). The germline V and J ends were trimmed by 2 bases and 10 bases, with 11 bases remaining between them. The sample taken for sequencing was blood. The TCR originated in a woman between 50 and 59 years old with Graves' ophthalmopathy. This chain links TRBV30 with TRBJ1-1; D remains ambiguous. The CDR3 is CAWSFWLGAFF. Written as DNA, the CDR3 is TGTGCCTGGAGTTTCTGGTTAGGAGCTTTCTTT.